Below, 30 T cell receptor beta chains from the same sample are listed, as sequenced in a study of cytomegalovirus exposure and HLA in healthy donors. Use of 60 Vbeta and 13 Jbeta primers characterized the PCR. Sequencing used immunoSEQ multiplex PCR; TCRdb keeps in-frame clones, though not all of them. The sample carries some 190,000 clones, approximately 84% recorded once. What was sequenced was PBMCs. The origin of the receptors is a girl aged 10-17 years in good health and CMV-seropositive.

This CDR3 reads CASSSRDGGGGLFF. CDR3 DNA: TGTGCCAGCAGCTCTCGTGATGGAGGAGGAGGACTGTTTTTT. The V call is TRBV13, the J call TRBJ1-4; unclear D gene. V was cut by 4 bases and J by 13 bases, with 19 bases left in between. In germline, CDR1 is PRHDT, CDR2 FYEKMQ (reference sequence). The CDR3 length is 14 residues.

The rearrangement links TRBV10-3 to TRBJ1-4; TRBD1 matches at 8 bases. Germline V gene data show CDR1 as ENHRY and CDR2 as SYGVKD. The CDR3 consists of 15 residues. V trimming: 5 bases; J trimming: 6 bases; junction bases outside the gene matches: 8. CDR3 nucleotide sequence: TGTGCCATCAGTTCCGACAGGGGAGGGGATGAAAAACTGTTTTTT. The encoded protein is CAISSDRGGDEKLFF.

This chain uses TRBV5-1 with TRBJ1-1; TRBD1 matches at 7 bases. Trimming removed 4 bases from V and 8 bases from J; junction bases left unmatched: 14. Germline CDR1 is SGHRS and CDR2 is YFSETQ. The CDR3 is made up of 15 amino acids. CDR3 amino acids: CASSLGTVLRDEAFF. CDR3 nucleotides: TGCGCCAGCAGCCTAGGGACAGTTCTCCGGGACGAAGCTTTCTTT.

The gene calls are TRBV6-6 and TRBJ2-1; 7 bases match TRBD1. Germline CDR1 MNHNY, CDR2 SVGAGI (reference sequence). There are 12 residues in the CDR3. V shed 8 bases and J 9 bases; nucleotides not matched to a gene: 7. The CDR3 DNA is TGTGCCAGCGGGGAAAGGACAGGTGAGCAGTTCTTC. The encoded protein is CASGERTGEQFF.

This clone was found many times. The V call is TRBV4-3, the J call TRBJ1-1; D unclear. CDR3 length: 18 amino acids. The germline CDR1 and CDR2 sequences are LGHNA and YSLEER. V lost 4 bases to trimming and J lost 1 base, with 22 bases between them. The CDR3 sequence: CASSRFKRALGWNTEAFF. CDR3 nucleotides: TGCGCCAGCAGCCGCTTTAAGAGGGCGCTGGGTTGGAACACTGAAGCTTTCTTT.

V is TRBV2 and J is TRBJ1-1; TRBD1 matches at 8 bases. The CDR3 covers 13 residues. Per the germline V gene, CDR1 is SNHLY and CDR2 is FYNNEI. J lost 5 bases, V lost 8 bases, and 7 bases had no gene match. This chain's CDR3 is CASRGQGRTEAFF. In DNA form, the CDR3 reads TGTGCCAGCCGAGGACAGGGTCGAACTGAAGCTTTCTTT.

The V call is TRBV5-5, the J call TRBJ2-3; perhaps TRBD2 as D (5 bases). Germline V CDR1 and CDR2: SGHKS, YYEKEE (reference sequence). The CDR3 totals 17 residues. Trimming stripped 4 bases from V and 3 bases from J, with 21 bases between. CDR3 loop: CASSGGMVGLYTDTQYF. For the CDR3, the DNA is TGTGCCAGCAGCGGTGGTATGGTTGGACTTTATACAGATACGCAGTATTTT.

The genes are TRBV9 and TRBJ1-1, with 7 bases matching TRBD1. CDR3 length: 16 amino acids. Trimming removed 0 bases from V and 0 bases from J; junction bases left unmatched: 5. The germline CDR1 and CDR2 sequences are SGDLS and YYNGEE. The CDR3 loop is CASSVGGQNMNTEAFF. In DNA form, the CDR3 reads TGTGCCAGCAGCGTAGGGGGACAGAATATGAACACTGAAGCTTTCTTT. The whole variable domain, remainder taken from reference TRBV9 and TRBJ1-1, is DSGVTQTPKHLITATGQRVTLRCSPRSGDLSVYWYQQSLDQGLQFLIQYYNGEERAKGNILERFSAQQFPDLHSELNLSSLELGDSALYFCASSVGGQNMNTEAFFGQGTRLTVV.

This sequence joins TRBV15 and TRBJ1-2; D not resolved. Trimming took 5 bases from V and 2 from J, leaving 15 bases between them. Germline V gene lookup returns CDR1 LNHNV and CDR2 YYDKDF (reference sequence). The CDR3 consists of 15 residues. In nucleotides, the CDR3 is TGTGCCACCAGCCCTTACCTGGCCGGGAACTATGGCTACACCTTC. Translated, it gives CATSPYLAGNYGYTF. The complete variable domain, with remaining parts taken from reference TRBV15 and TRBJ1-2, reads DAMVIQNPRYQVTQFGKPVTLSCSQTLNHNVMYWYQQKSSQAPKLLFHYYDKDFNNEADTPDNFQSRRPNTSFCFLDIRSPGLGDTAMYLCATSPYLAGNYGYTFGSGTRLTVV.

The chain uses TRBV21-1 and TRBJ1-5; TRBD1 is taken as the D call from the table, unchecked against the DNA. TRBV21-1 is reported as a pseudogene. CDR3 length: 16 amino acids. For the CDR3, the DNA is TGTGCCAGCAGCAAAGGAGGGACAGGGTTTCCCCAGCCCCAGCATTTT. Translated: CASSKGGTGFPQPQHF.

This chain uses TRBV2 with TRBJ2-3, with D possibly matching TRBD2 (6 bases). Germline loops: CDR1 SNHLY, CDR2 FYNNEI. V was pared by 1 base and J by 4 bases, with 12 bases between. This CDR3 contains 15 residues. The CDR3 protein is CASSEGAWGADTQYF. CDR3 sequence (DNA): TGTGCCAGCAGTGAAGGGGCATGGGGGGCAGATACGCAGTATTTT.

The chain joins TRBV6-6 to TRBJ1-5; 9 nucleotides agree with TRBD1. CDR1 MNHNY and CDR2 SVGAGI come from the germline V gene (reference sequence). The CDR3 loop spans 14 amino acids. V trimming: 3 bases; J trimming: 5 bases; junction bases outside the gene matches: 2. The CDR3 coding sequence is TGTGCCAGCAGTTATAGACAGGGGGATCAGCCCCAGCATTTT. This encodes CASSYRQGDQPQHF.

Here the CDR3 reads CASSSGAWETQYF. Written as DNA, the CDR3 is TGTGCCAGCAGCTCAGGGGCATGGGAGACCCAGTACTTC. V and J are TRBV11-3 and TRBJ2-5, with D possibly TRBD1 on 6 matching bases. Trimming stripped 4 bases from V and 5 bases from J, with 11 bases between. Germline values: CDR1 SGHNT, CDR2 YENEEA. The CDR3 totals 13 residues.

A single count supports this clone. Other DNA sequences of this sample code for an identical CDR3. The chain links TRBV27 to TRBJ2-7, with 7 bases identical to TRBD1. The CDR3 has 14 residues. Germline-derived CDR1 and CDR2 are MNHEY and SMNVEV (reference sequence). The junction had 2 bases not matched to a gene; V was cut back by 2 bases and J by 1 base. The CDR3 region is CASSLRTGSYEQYF. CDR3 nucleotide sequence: TGTGCCAGCAGTTTACGGACAGGTTCCTACGAGCAGTACTTC.

CDR3: CASNKGSGRLNEQFF. The CDR3 nucleotides read TGTGCCAGCAATAAAGGTAGCGGGAGGCTAAATGAGCAGTTCTTC. The chain recombines TRBV6-5 with TRBJ2-1; 10 bases are a match to TRBD2. The CDR3 is 15 amino acids. Germline-derived CDR1 and CDR2 are MNHEY and SVGAGI. J lost 7 bases, V lost 7 bases, and 10 bases had no gene match.

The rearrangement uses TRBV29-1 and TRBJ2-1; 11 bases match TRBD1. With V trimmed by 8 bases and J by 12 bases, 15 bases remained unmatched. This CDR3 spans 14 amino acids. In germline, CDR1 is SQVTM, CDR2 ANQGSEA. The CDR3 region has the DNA TGCAGCTCGGCGGGGACAGGGGGAAGACAGGGGCAGTTCTTC. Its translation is CSSAGTGGRQGQFF.

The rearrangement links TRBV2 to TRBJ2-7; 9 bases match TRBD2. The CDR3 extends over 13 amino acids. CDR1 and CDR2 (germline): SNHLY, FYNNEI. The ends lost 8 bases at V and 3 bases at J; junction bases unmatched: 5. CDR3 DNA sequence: TGTGCCAGCTGCCGGCGGGAGGGCTACGAGCAGTACTTC. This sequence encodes CASCRREGYEQYF.

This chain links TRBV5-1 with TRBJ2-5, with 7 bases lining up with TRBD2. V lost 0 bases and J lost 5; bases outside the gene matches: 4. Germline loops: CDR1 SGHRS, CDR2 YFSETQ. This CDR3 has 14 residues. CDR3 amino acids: CASSLGAGVETQYF. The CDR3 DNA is TGCGCCAGCAGCTTGGGTGCGGGAGTGGAGACCCAGTACTTC.

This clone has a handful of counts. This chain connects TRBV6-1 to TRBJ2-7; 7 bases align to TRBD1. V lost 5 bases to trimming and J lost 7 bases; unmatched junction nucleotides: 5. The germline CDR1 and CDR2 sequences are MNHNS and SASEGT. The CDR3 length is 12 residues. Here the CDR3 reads CASSMTGREQYF. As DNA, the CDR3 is TGTGCCAGCAGTATGACAGGGCGGGAGCAGTACTTC.

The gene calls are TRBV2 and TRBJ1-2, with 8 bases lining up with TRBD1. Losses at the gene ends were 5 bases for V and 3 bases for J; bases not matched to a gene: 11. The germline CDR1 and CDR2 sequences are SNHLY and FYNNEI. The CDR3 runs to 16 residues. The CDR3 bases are TGTGCCAGCAGTCCGACCACAGGGACAGGCTACTATGGCTACACCTTC. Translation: CASSPTTGTGYYGYTF.

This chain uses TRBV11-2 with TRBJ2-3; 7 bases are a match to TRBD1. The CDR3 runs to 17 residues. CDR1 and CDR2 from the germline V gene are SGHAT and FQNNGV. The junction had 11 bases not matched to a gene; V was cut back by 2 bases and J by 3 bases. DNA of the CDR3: TGTGCCAGCAGCTTAAGCCGACAGGGCTGGAGGACAGATACGCAGTATTTT. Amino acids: CASSLSRQGWRTDTQYF.

The CDR3 loop reads CASRRDPSSYNEQFF. Written as DNA, the CDR3 is TGTGCCAGCAGGCGGGACCCGAGCTCCTACAATGAGCAGTTCTTC. The chain recombines TRBV2 with TRBJ2-1; D might be TRBD2 (6 bases). Germline V gene lookup returns CDR1 SNHLY and CDR2 FYNNEI. The CDR3 covers 15 residues. With 6 bases removed from V and 0 bases from J, the gap between germline ends came to 12 bases.

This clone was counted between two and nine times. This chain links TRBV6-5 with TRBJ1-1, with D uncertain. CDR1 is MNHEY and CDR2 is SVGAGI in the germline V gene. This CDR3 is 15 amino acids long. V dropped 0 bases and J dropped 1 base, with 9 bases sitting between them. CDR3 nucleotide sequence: TGTGCCAGCAGTTACTCGTACGAGGGGAACACTGAAGCTTTCTTT. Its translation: CASSYSYEGNTEAFF.

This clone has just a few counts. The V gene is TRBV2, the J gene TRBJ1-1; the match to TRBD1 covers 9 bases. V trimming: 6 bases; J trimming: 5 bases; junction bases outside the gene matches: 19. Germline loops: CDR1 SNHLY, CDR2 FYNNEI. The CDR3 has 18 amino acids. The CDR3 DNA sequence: TGTGCCAGCAGCCCCACCGGTCCGGGACAGGGAAGAGGGACTGAAGCTTTCTTT. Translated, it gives CASSPTGPGQGRGTEAFF.

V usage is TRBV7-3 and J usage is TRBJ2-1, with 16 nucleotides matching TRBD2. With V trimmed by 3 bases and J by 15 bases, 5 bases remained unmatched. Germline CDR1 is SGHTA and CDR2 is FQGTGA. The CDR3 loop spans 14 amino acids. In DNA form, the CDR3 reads TGTGCCAGCAGCTTCATGGGACTAGCGGGAGGGCCGTTCTTC. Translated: CASSFMGLAGGPFF.

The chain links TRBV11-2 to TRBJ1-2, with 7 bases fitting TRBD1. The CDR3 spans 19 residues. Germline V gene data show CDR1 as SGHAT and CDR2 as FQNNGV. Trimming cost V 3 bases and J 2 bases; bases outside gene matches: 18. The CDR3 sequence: CASSFRVEGGKGANYGYTF. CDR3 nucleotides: TGTGCCAGCAGCTTTCGGGTGGAGGGCGGGAAGGGGGCGAACTATGGCTACACCTTC.

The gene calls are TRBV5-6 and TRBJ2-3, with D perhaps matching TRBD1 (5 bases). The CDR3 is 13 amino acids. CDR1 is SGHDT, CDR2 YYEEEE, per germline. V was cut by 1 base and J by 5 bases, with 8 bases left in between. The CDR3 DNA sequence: TGTGCCAGCAGCTTGAAAGGGGTAGATACGCAGTATTTT. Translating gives CASSLKGVDTQYF.

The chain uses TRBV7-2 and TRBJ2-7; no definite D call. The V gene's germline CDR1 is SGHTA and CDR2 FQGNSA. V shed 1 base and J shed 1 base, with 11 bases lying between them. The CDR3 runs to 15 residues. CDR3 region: CASSLVRKRSYEQYF. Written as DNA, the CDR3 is TGTGCCAGCAGCTTAGTTAGGAAGAGGTCCTACGAGCAGTACTTC. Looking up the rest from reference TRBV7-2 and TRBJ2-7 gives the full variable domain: GAGVSQSPSNKVTEKGKDVELRCDPISGHTALYWYRQSLGQGLEFLIYFQGNSAPDKSGLPSDRFSAERTGGSVSTLTIQRTQQEDSAVYLCASSLVRKRSYEQYFGPGTRLTVT.

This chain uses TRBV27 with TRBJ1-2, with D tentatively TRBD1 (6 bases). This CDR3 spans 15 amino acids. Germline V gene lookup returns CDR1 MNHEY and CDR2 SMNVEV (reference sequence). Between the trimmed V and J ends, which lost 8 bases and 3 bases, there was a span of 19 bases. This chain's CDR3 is CASGQAGGADYGYTF. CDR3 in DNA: TGTGCCAGCGGACAAGCGGGGGGGGCGGACTATGGCTACACCTTC.

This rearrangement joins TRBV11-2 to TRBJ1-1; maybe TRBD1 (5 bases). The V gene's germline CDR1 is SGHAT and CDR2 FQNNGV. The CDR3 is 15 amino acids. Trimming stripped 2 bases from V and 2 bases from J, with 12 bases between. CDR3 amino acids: CASSLNAGLNTEAFF. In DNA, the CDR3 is TGTGCCAGCAGCTTAAACGCAGGGCTTAACACTGAAGCTTTCTTT.